This TCR beta chain is from a study of blood T cell repertoires in COVID-19. CDR3 length: 14 amino acids. The method was immunoSEQ multiplex PCR; TCRdb's version includes in-frame clones alone and lacks a portion of them. The table has more than 250,000 clones, approximately 87% seen once; the top ten hold approximately 9%. This sequence originates from a human donor in a cohort sampled during active COVID-19. The sequenced sample was peripheral blood. The rearrangement joins TRBV21-1 to TRBJ1-6. TRBV21-1 is tagged as a pseudogene. CDR3 DNA sequence: TGTGCCAGCAGTAAAAATAAGCGCCGTTCACCCCTCCACTTT. Translating gives CASSKNKRRSPLHF.